The 15 T cell receptor beta chains presented below share a single source sample, sequenced in a study of response to subunit inactivated influenza vaccine. One entry per CDR3 protein results from TCRdb running MiXCR on the RT-PCR reads. The table includes a few hundred thousand distinct CDR3 sequences, 14% detected once. Sample: PBMCs from blood, taken approximately 12 days after vaccination. These receptors were obtained from a man aged 50 or older who received an inactivated influenza vaccine.

Ten or more counts support this clonotype. CDR3 residues: CASSLGTGVTGELFF. The CDR3, as DNA: TGCGCCAGCAGCCTTGGGACAGGGGTCACCGGGGAGCTGTTTTTT. The chain carries TRBV5-1 and TRBJ2-2; TRBD1 aligns across 10 bases. The CDR3 contains 15 residues. Germline trimming cut 4 bases from V and 4 bases from J; bases unmatched to any gene: 4. Germline assignment: CDR1 SGHRS and CDR2 YFSETQ.

This clonotype has only a few counts. J is TRBJ1-2 and V is TRBV5-6; the D is unclear. The CDR3 spans 17 residues. V lost 0 bases to trimming and J lost 0 bases, with 15 bases between them. CDR1 is SGHDT and CDR2 is YYEEEE in the germline V gene. CDR3 DNA sequence: TGTGCCAGCAGCTTGGACGGCAGATCAGCAGCTAACTATGGCTACACCTTC. Translation: CASSLDGRSAANYGYTF.

This CDR3 is CASSVMGLGGDEQFF. CDR3 DNA sequence: TGTGCCAGCAGCGTGATGGGACTCGGGGGTGATGAGCAGTTCTTC. This chain links TRBV9 with TRBJ2-1, with a weak D call TRBD2 (6 bases). From germline, CDR1 is SGDLS and CDR2 YYNGEE. V gave up 2 bases and J gave up 8 bases, with 17 bases separating them. The CDR3 covers 15 residues.

V gene TRBV3-1 combines with J gene TRBJ2-5; 8 bases map to TRBD2. V shed 4 bases and J 2 bases; nucleotides not matched to a gene: 9. Germline values: CDR1 LGHDT, CDR2 YNNKEL (reference sequence). This CDR3 contains 16 residues. The CDR3 sequence is CASSPIPTSAQETQYF. CDR3 bases: TGTGCCAGCAGCCCCATCCCGACTAGCGCTCAAGAGACCCAGTACTTC.

CDR3 amino acids: CSARLAGGDTQYF. The CDR3 DNA is TGCAGTGCGAGACTAGCGGGAGGAGATACGCAGTATTTT. The chain carries TRBV20-1 and TRBJ2-3; 13 nucleotides align to TRBD2. CDR3 length: 13 amino acids. With 6 bases clipped from V and 5 bases from J, the junction kept 2 bases outside the gene matches. Germline V gene sequence: CDR1 DFQATT, CDR2 SNEGSKA (reference sequence).

The chain recombines TRBV7-9 with TRBJ2-3; D possibly uses TRBD1 or TRBD2 (6 bases each). V gave up 3 bases and J gave up 10 bases, with 17 bases separating them. The CDR3 is 14 amino acids. Germline CDR1 SEHNR, CDR2 FQNEAQ (reference sequence). The CDR3 here is CASSLSGAGASQYF. In DNA, the CDR3 is TGTGCCAGCAGCTTGTCGGGGGCCGGAGCATCGCAGTATTTT.

The chain is built from TRBV2 and TRBJ1-5, with TRBD1 as a possible D gene (5 bases). Germline assignment: CDR1 SNHLY and CDR2 FYNNEI. The ends were cut back, 7 bases at V and 5 bases at J, with 12 bases in the middle. There are 13 residues in the CDR3. The CDR3 here is CASNRFSYQPQHF. DNA for the CDR3: TGTGCCAGCAACAGGTTCAGTTATCAGCCCCAGCATTTT.

The chain is built from TRBV18 and TRBJ2-4; 7 bases line up with TRBD1. V shed 3 bases and J 16 bases; nucleotides not matched to a gene: 9. The CDR3 has 12 residues. Germline V CDR1 and CDR2: KGHSH, LQKENI. The CDR3 bases are TGTGCCAGCTCACCTGGGGACAGATTTTCCTACTTC. Amino acids: CASSPGDRFSYF.

V and J are TRBV29-1 and TRBJ1-5, with unresolved D. The CDR3 spans 13 residues. CDR1 and CDR2 (germline): SQVTM, ANQGSEA. V gave up 8 bases and J gave up 6 bases, with 17 bases separating them. This CDR3 is CSCSDGSGQPQHF. The CDR3, as DNA: TGCAGCTGCTCTGACGGGTCTGGTCAGCCCCAGCATTTT.

This clonotype was seen a few times. This CDR3 reads CASRGLAGEETQYF. CDR3 DNA: TGCGCCAGCCGGGGACTAGCGGGGGAAGAGACCCAGTACTTC. J is TRBJ2-5 and V is TRBV5-1; 14 bases agree with TRBD2. Germline trimming cut 7 bases from V and 3 bases from J; bases unmatched to any gene: 2. The germline V gene has CDR1 SGHRS and CDR2 YFSETQ. The CDR3 totals 14 residues.

V and J are TRBV7-9 and TRBJ1-4; D is perhaps TRBD1 (6 bases). CDR1 and CDR2 (germline): SEHNR, FQNEAQ (reference sequence). Trimming pared 5 bases from V and 8 bases from J, leaving 18 bases between. The CDR3 is made up of 15 amino acids. CDR3 residues: CASSAGTSNWEKLFF. The CDR3 bases are TGTGCCAGCAGCGCAGGGACAAGCAACTGGGAAAAACTGTTTTTT.

J is TRBJ2-4 and V is TRBV28; the match to TRBD2 covers 7 bases. The CDR3 length is 16 residues. The V gene's germline CDR1 is MDHEN and CDR2 SYDVKM. Unmatched junction bases numbered 10, after V lost 8 bases and J lost 0 bases. The CDR3 DNA reads TGTGCCAGCGCGGGGGTAAAGCCTTTAGCCAAAAACATTCAGTACTTC. It translates to CASAGVKPLAKNIQYF. Complete variable domain (other parts from reference TRBV28 and TRBJ2-4): DVKVTQSSRYLVKRTGEKVFLECVQDMDHENMFWYRQDPGLGLRLIYFSYDVKMKEKGDIPEGYSVSREKKERFSLILESASTNQTSMYLCASAGVKPLAKNIQYFGAGTRLSVL.

V and J are TRBV4-3 and TRBJ1-1; the D is unclear. Per the germline V gene, CDR1 is LGHNA and CDR2 is YSLEER. The CDR3 is 13 residues long. V lost 0 bases, J lost 4 bases, and 6 bases lay in between. Here the CDR3 DNA reads TGCGCCAGCAGCCAAGATTGGGGCACTGAAGCTTTCTTT. Its translation: CASSQDWGTEAFF.

This clonotype was recorded only once. The V call is TRBV20-1, the J call TRBJ2-1; 8 bases agree with TRBD2. J lost 4 bases, V lost 0 bases, and 5 bases had no gene match. Germline lookup yields CDR1 DFQATT and CDR2 SNEGSKA (reference sequence). The CDR3 extends over 15 amino acids. The CDR3 coding sequence is TGCAGTGCTAGAGATGTTAGCGGGACTTACAATGAGCAGTTCTTC. It is translated as CSARDVSGTYNEQFF.

This clonotype occurred a few times. The J gene is TRBJ1-5, the V gene TRBV2; TRBD1 is a possible D gene (5 bases). Trimming took off 4 bases at V and 6 bases at J, with 10 bases between the two ends. Germline lookup yields CDR1 SNHLY and CDR2 FYNNEI. This CDR3 region has 13 residues. The CDR3 here is CASSGVGGQPQHF. The CDR3 DNA sequence: TGTGCCAGCAGTGGGGTGGGGGGTCAGCCCCAGCATTTT. Drawing the rest from reference TRBV2 and TRBJ1-5, the complete variable domain is EPEVTQTPSHQVTQMGQEVILRCVPISNHLYFYWYRQILGQKVEFLVSFYNNEISEKSEIFDDQFSVERPDGSNFTLKIRSTKLEDSAMYFCASSGVGGQPQHFGDGTRLSIL.